This entry is about one TCR beta chain. The data belong to a study of blood T cell repertoires in COVID-19. Whole-study context: Sites across the United States, Italy and Spain contributed samples from acute and convalescent COVID-19.

Data came from immunoSEQ multiplex PCR; TCRdb stores just in-frame clones and leaves some out. The repertoire holds about 160,000 clones, approximately 79% seen once, with around 8.1% in the top ten. This CDR3 has 16 residues. Germline V gene data show CDR1 as LGHNA and CDR2 as YNFKEQ. Trimming pared 0 bases from V and 6 bases from J, leaving 12 bases between. While infection was still active, Seattle patients were enrolled and then followed longitudinally. The material sequenced was peripheral blood. The J gene is TRBJ1-6, the V gene TRBV4-2; weak D call: TRBD1 (5 bases). The source is a woman aged 60-75 years with COVID-19, enrolled during active disease. Here the CDR3 reads CASSQEQGLINSPLHF. The CDR3 DNA follows: TGTGCCAGCAGCCAAGAGCAGGGCCTAATTAATTCACCCCTCCACTTT.